The clone carrying this T cell receptor (beta chain) has ten or more counts. In TCRdb, the RACE reads were re-called with MiXCR into one record per CDR3 protein. The table lists 27,000 or so distinct CDR3 sequences, more than 5% of them singletons. The time point denotes: patch test 3, about 24 weeks after DPC sensitization. The treatment here: therapeutic diphenylcyclopropenone sensitization with weekly scalp DPC. Donation of samples came from alopecia patients who were 18 to 70 years old and suitable for DPC. This record comes from a study of human T cells and chemical hapten exposure. Study information: Slight volume differences across pooled libraries mainly accounted for varying per-sample TCR yields.

The CDR3 totals 15 residues. J was trimmed by 0 bases and V by 5 bases; bases with no gene match: 3. This clonotype was obtained from a man aged 25-45 years with alopecia areata. Some clones in this sample may be carry-over from other donors' samples. The chain employs TRBV12-3 or TRBV12-4 and TRBJ1-5, with 8 bases lining up with TRBD1. The material was whole blood, obtained in connection with sensitization to the hapten diphenylcyclopropenone (DPC). The CDR3 coding sequence is TGTGCCAGCAGTCCAGGACAGGGTAGCAATCAGCCCCAGCATTTT. Its translation is CASSPGQGSNQPQHF.